The clone carrying this T cell receptor beta chain was picked up one time. Its antigen is currently unknown. Sorting based on CD45RO/CCR7/CD25/CD127/CD95/CD27 separated CD4+ naive, central memory, regulatory and stem cell-like memory cells. This sample was included in a study of beta chain features in type 1 diabetes. On the study more broadly: The study found patients and healthy donors alike in age, gender and cell yields. Whole-study findings and limits: Naive, central memory and regulatory TCRB repertoires appeared more similar among patients than healthy donors. Among patients with Type 1 diabetes, TCRB CDR3s were moderately but significantly shorter in every one of the four CD4+ subsets. cDNA sequencing could over-represent cells with high TCR expression.

The entirety of the isolated RNA underwent reverse transcription, so expressed TCRB transcripts were sequenced. The repertoire was sequenced with immunoSEQ multiplex PCR; TCRdb's copy has only in-frame clones and lacks some. The sample holds approximately 44,000 clones, roughly 70% seen once. The clonotype comes from a woman under 30 with type 1 diabetes. The sequenced material came from Tregs from blood.

The CDR3 loop reads CASSPGLDTEAFF. The CDR3 DNA is TGTGCCAGCTCACCAGGGCTCGACACTGAAGCTTTCTTT. The chain has TRBV18 and TRBJ1-1; D gene unclear. V gave up 2 bases and J gave up 3 bases, with 7 bases separating them. This CDR3 spans 13 amino acids. Per germline, CDR1 KGHSH and CDR2 LQKENI.